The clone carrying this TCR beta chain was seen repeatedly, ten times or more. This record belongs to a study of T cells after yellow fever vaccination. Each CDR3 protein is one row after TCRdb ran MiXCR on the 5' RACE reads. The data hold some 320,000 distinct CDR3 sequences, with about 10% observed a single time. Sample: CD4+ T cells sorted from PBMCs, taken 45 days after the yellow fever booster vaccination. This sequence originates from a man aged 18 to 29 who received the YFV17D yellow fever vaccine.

In DNA form, the CDR3 reads TGCGCCAGCAGCCAAGATGGGGTCAGCTGGGAGTACAATGAGCAGTTCTTC. Protein: CASSQDGVSWEYNEQFF. J is TRBJ2-1 and V is TRBV4-3; perhaps TRBD2 as D (5 bases). Germline assignment: CDR1 LGHNA and CDR2 YSLEER. V gave up 0 bases and J gave up 4 bases, with 16 bases separating them. This CDR3 comprises 17 residues.